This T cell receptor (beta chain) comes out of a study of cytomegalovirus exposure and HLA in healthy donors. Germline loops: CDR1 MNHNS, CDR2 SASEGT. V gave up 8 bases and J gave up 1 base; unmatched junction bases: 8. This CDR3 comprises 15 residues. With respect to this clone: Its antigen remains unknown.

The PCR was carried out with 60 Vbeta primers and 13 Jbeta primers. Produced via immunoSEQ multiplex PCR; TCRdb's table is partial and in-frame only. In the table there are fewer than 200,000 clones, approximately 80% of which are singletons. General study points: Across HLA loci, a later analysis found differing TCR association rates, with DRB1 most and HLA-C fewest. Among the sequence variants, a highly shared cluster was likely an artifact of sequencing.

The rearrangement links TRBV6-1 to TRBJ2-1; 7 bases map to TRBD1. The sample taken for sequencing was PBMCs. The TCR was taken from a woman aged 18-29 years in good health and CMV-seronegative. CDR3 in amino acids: CASETGTESYNEQFF. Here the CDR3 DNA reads TGTGCCAGCGAAACCGGGACAGAGTCCTACAATGAGCAGTTCTTC.